This TCR beta chain was sequenced during a study of shared clonotypes between healthy human individuals. Naive CD8 populations comprised CD45RO-negative cells positively selected for CCR7, excluding terminally differentiated effector memory CD45RA+ cells. This clone came up once. TCRdb keeps only in-frame clones here, not all; method: immunoSEQ multiplex PCR. This sample yields under 850,000 clones, of which about 91% are seen a single time; less than 25% belongs to the top ten. This sequence was found in a young man in good health. The sequenced sample consisted of naive CD8+ T cells sorted from blood.

The CDR3 reads CASGWYGDTQYF. CDR3 in DNA: TGTGCCAGTGGATGGTACGGAGATACGCAGTATTTT. The V call is TRBV19, the J call TRBJ2-3, with D unclear. Germline CDR1 and CDR2: LNHDA and SQIVND (reference sequence). Trimming cost V 8 bases and J 5 bases, with 11 bases left between them. CDR3 length: 12 residues.